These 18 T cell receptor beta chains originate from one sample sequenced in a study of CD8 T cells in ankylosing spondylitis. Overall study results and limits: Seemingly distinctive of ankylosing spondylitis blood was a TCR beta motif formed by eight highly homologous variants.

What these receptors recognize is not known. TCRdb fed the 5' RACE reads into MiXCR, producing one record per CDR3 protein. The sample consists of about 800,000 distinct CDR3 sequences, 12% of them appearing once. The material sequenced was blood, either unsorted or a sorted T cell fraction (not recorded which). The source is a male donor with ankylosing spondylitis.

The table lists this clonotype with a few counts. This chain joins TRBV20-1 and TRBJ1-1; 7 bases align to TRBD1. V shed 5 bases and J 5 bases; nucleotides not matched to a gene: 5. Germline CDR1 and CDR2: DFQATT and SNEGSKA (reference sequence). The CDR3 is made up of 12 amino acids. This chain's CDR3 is CSAPTGNTEAFF. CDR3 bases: TGCAGTGCTCCGACAGGGAATACTGAAGCTTTCTTT.

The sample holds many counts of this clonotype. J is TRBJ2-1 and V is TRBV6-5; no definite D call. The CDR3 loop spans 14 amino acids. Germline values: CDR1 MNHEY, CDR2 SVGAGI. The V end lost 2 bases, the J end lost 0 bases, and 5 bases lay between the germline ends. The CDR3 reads CASSYDGSYNEQFF. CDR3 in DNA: TGTGCCAGCAGTTACGACGGCTCCTACAATGAGCAGTTCTTC.

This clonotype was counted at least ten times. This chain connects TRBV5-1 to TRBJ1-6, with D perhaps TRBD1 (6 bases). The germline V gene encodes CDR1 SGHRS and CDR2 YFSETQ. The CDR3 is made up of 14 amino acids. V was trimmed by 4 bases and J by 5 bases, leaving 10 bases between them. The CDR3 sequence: CASSRDRNNSPLHF. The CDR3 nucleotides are TGCGCCAGCAGCCGAGACAGGAATAATTCACCCCTCCACTTT.

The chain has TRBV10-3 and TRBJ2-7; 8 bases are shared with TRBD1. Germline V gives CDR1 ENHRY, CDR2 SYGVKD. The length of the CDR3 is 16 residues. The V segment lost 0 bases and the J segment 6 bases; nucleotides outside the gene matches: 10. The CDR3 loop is CAISESRTGRISEQYF. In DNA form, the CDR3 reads TGTGCCATCAGTGAGTCGAGGACAGGGAGGATCAGCGAGCAGTACTTC.

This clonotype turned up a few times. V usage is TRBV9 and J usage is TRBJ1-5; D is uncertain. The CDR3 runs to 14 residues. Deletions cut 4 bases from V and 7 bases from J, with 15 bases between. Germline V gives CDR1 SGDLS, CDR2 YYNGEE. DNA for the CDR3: TGTGCCAGCAGCACCCATCCCGTGGGACAGCCCCAGCATTTT. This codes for CASSTHPVGQPQHF.

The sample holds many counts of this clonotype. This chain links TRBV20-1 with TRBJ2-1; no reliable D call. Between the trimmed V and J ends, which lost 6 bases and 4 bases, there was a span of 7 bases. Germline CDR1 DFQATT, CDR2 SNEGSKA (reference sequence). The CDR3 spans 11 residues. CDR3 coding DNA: TGCAGTGCGCCCGAGTACAATGAGCAGTTCTTC. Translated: CSAPEYNEQFF.

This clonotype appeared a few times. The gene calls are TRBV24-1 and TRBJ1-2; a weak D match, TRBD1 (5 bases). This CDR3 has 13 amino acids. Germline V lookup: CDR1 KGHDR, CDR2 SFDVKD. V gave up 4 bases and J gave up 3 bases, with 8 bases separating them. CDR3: CATSELQDYGYTF. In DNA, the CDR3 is TGTGCCACCAGTGAACTACAGGACTATGGCTACACCTTC.

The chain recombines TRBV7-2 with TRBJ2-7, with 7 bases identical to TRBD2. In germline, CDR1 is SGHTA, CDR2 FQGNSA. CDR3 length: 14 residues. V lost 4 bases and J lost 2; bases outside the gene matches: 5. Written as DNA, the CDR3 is TGTGCCAGCAGCTACTCGGGGGGAACCTACGAGCAGTACTTC. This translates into CASSYSGGTYEQYF. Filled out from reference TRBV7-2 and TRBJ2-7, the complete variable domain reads GAGVSQSPSNKVTEKGKDVELRCDPISGHTALYWYRQSLGQGLEFLIYFQGNSAPDKSGLPSDRFSAERTGGSVSTLTIQRTQQEDSAVYLCASSYSGGTYEQYFGPGTRLTVT.

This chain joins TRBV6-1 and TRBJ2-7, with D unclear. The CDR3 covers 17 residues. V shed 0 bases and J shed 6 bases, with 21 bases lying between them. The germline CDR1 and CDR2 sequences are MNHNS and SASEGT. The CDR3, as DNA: TGTGCCAGCAGTGAAGCGCTTCCTTTTGACTTTGCTGGCGAGCAGTACTTC. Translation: CASSEALPFDFAGEQYF.

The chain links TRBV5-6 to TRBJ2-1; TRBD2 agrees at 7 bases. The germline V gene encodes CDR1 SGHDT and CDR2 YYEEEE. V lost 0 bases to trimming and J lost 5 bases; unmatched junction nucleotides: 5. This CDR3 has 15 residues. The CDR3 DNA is TGTGCCAGCAGCTTGGGTTTTGGGAGGGACAATGAGCAGTTCTTC. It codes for CASSLGFGRDNEQFF.

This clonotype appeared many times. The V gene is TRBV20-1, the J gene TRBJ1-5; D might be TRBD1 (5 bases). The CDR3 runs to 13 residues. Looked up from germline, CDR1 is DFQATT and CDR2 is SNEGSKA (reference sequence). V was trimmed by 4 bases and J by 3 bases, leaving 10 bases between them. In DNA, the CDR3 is TGCAGTGCTATGGGGGACGTCAATCAGCCCCAGCATTTT. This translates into CSAMGDVNQPQHF.

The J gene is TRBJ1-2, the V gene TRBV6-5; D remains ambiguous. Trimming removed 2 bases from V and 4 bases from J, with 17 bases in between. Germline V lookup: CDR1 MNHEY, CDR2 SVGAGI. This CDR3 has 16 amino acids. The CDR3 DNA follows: TGTGCCAGCAGTTACGCGGGCAGATCCTACCTCTATGGCTACACCTTC. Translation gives CASSYAGRSYLYGYTF.

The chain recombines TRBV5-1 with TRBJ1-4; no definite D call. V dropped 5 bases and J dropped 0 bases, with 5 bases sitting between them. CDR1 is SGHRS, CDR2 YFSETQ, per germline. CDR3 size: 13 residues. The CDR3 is CASRDATNEKLFF. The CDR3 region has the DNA TGCGCCAGCAGGGATGCAACTAATGAAAAACTGTTTTTT. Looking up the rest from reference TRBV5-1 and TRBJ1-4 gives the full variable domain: KAGVTQTPRYLIKTRGQQVTLSCSPISGHRSVSWYQQTPGQGLQFLFEYFSETQRNKGNFPGRFSGRQFSNSRSEMNVSTLELGDSALYLCASRDATNEKLFFGSGTQLSVL.

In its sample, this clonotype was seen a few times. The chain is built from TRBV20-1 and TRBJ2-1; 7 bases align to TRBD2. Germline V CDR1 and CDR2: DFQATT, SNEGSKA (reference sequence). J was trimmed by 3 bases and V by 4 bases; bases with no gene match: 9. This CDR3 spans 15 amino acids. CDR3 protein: CSATSGSGFYNEQFF. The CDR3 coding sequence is TGCAGTGCTACTAGCGGCAGCGGGTTCTACAATGAGCAGTTCTTC.

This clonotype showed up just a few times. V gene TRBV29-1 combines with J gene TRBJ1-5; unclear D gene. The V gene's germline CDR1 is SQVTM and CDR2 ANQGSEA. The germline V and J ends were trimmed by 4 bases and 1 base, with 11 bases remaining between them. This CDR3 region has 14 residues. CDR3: CSVAVGASNQPQHF. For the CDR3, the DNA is TGCAGCGTTGCGGTGGGAGCGAGCAATCAGCCCCAGCATTTT.

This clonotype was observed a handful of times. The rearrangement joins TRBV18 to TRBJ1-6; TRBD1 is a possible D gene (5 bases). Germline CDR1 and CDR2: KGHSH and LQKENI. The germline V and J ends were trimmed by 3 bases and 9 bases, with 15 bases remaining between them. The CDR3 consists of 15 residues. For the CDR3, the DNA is TGTGCCAGCTCACCTCTCGGGGCGCCGGGTTCACCCCTCCACTTT. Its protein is CASSPLGAPGSPLHF.

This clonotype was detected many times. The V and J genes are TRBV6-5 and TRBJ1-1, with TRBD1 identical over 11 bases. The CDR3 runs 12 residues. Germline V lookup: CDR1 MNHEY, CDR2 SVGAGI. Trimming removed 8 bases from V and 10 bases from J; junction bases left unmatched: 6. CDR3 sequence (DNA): TGTGCCAGCGGCGGACAGGGGGCGAGAGCTTTCTTT. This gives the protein CASGGQGARAFF.

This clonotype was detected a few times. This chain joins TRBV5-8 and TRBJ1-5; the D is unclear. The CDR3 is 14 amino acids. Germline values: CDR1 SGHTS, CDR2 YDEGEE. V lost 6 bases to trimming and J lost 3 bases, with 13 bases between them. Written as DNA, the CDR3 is TGTGCCAGCACCCACCGGGCCTTCAATCAGCCCCAGCATTTT. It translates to CASTHRAFNQPQHF.